This TCR beta chain was captured in a study of cytomegalovirus exposure and HLA in healthy donors. Study as a whole: A subsequent analysis reported that the 120 or so validation repertoires were produced on the same platform that had also been used for the 550 to 750 first-cohort repertoires. General study results and limits: Most TCR sequences were rare, but some public TCRs occurred in many donors.

Assay used: immunoSEQ multiplex PCR; TCRdb lists only in-frame clones, some missing. The table records 70,000 or so clones, approximately 95% of them present only once. These donors were members of the roughly 120-subject validation cohort, a group separate from the roughly 670-subject first cohort. Per germline, CDR1 MDHEN and CDR2 SYDVKM. The CDR3 covers 19 residues. After removal of 5 bases from V and 1 base from J, the junction contained 16 bases not matched to a gene. As regards this clone: Its antigen is still unknown.

The chain recombines TRBV28 with TRBJ2-1; 8 positions agree with TRBD2. Sequences were obtained from PBMCs. The TCR comes from a man between 18 and 35 years old in good health and CMV-seropositive. The CDR3 region is CASSGFGLVAGLSYNEQFF. The CDR3 DNA reads as TGTGCCAGCAGTGGATTTGGACTAGTAGCGGGACTTTCCTACAATGAGCAGTTCTTC.